A selection of T cell receptor beta chains follows, all from one sample in a study of beta chain features in type 1 diabetes. Data came from immunoSEQ multiplex PCR; TCRdb stores just in-frame clones and leaves some out. The sample contains hundreds of thousands of clones, 15% of which appear only once. The sample taken for sequencing was naive CD4+ T cells from blood. These receptors all come from a man aged 18 to 35 with type 1 diabetes. Both conserved end residues are trimmed from each CDR3. The order of the fields is V gene, clone size, J gene, CDR3 protein. The size entry is marked missing in some rows and otherwise reads once, few, many or a size class.

V gene: TRBV30; clone size: few; J gene: TRBJ2-7; CDR3 protein: AWSPGTGYHEQY
V gene: TRBV28; clone size: .; J gene: TRBJ2-7; CDR3 protein: ASSQPRWEPLYEQY
V gene: TRBV4-3; clone size: .; J gene: TRBJ2-3; CDR3 protein: ASSQEATSGGLLTTDTQY
V gene: TRBV2; clone size: .; J gene: TRBJ2-3; CDR3 protein: ASSEWTSGGTAQY
V gene: TRBV4-1; clone size: few; J gene: TRBJ2-3; CDR3 protein: ASSHPRDTQY
V gene: TRBV4-3; clone size: .; J gene: TRBJ1-2; CDR3 protein: ASSLGTASNYGYT
V gene: TRBV28; clone size: .; J gene: TRBJ2-1; CDR3 protein: ASITQSSYNEQF
V gene: TRBV6-5; clone size: .; J gene: TRBJ2-7; CDR3 protein: ASSYLLAGGYEQY
V gene: TRBV7-9; clone size: .; J gene: TRBJ2-1; CDR3 protein: ASSFYTGREQF
V gene: TRBV29-1; clone size: few; J gene: .; CDR3 protein: SVRTGPYEQY
V gene: TRBV9; clone size: few; J gene: TRBJ2-7; CDR3 protein: ASSTRSGGFYEQY
V gene: TRBV6-5; clone size: .; J gene: TRBJ2-7; CDR3 protein: ASRSGGGIYEQY
V gene: TRBV18; clone size: .; J gene: TRBJ1-2; CDR3 protein: ASSATGGDYGYT
V gene: TRBV5-4; clone size: .; J gene: TRBJ2-3; CDR3 protein: ASSFQRTSGRASDTQY
V gene: TRBV15; clone size: .; J gene: TRBJ2-1; CDR3 protein: ATSKGRERNEQF
V gene: TRBV30; clone size: few; J gene: TRBJ2-1; CDR3 protein: AWSGTGGPYNEQF
V gene: TRBV28; clone size: .; J gene: TRBJ1-4; CDR3 protein: ASSPGTGVEKLF
V gene: TRBV19; clone size: .; J gene: TRBJ2-6; CDR3 protein: ASSRTGNSGANVLT
V gene: TRBV4-1; clone size: few; J gene: TRBJ2-5; CDR3 protein: ASSPGVRMKTQY
V gene: TRBV11-2; clone size: .; J gene: TRBJ1-2; CDR3 protein: ASSLFKQPANYGYT
V gene: TRBV9; clone size: .; J gene: TRBJ1-1; CDR3 protein: ASSVVGARTEAF
V gene: TRBV11-2; clone size: .; J gene: TRBJ2-7; CDR3 protein: ASSLFSGGSYEQY
V gene: TRBV20-1; clone size: .; J gene: TRBJ2-1; CDR3 protein: SADRGDEQF
V gene: TRBV9; clone size: few; J gene: TRBJ2-7; CDR3 protein: ASSVGTGPSSYEQY
V gene: TRBV18; clone size: few; J gene: TRBJ2-7; CDR3 protein: ASSPRRGLRDEQY
V gene: TRBV27; clone size: .; J gene: TRBJ2-7; CDR3 protein: ASSLTLAGGSYEQY
V gene: TRBV4-1; clone size: few; J gene: TRBJ2-5; CDR3 protein: ASRRAADSIQETQY
V gene: TRBV29-1; clone size: few; J gene: TRBJ1-2; CDR3 protein: SASLGREGYT
V gene: TRBV11-3; clone size: .; J gene: TRBJ2-1; CDR3 protein: ASSSAFGGREVSYNEQF
V gene: TRBV28; clone size: .; J gene: TRBJ1-6; CDR3 protein: ASRRRRGNSPLH
V gene: TRBV2; clone size: .; J gene: TRBJ2-2; CDR3 protein: ASSVLAAPDGGELF
V gene: TRBV7-2; clone size: .; J gene: TRBJ1-2; CDR3 protein: ASRSTLDAGVYGYT
V gene: TRBV29-1; clone size: few; J gene: TRBJ1-4; CDR3 protein: SVNRGVGEKLF
V gene: TRBV5-6; clone size: few; J gene: TRBJ2-5; CDR3 protein: ASSSSGSPLTQY
V gene: TRBV7-8; clone size: few; J gene: TRBJ2-5; CDR3 protein: ASSLVGTAQETQY
V gene: TRBV6-5; clone size: .; J gene: TRBJ2-5; CDR3 protein: ASSGLAQETQY
V gene: TRBV7-2; clone size: few; J gene: TRBJ2-1; CDR3 protein: ASSPWTSGSYEQF
V gene: TRBV30; clone size: few; J gene: TRBJ1-4; CDR3 protein: AWRSVSGEKLF
V gene: TRBV4-2; clone size: few; J gene: TRBJ1-1; CDR3 protein: ASRRGSTGSDTEAF
V gene: TRBV5-1; clone size: few; J gene: TRBJ2-5; CDR3 protein: ASSLAPGQQETQY
V gene: TRBV7-9; clone size: .; J gene: TRBJ1-4; CDR3 protein: ASSPGGGATNEKLF
V gene: TRBV18; clone size: .; J gene: TRBJ1-5; CDR3 protein: ASSPISGGGPQH
V gene: TRBV7-9; clone size: few; J gene: TRBJ2-3; CDR3 protein: ASSFGGGRGTDTQY
V gene: TRBV4-3; clone size: .; J gene: TRBJ1-6; CDR3 protein: ASSQEGQGNSPLH
V gene: TRBV9; clone size: few; J gene: TRBJ2-6; CDR3 protein: ASSVWGARGANVLT
V gene: TRBV7-2; clone size: few; J gene: TRBJ1-6; CDR3 protein: ASSPPGQAVSPLH
V gene: TRBV14; clone size: few; J gene: TRBJ2-7; CDR3 protein: ASSQFRLLAGSYEQY
V gene: TRBV5-4; clone size: .; J gene: TRBJ2-2; CDR3 protein: ASSGAGTIGSGELF
V gene: TRBV28; clone size: few; J gene: TRBJ2-2; CDR3 protein: ASSLGQGTGELF
V gene: TRBV28; clone size: few; J gene: TRBJ2-5; CDR3 protein: ASSSPAGGLKTQY
V gene: TRBV6-1; clone size: few; J gene: TRBJ2-1; CDR3 protein: ASSEAVLAPYNEQF
V gene: TRBV30; clone size: few; J gene: TRBJ2-3; CDR3 protein: AWSTSGGTNTQY
V gene: TRBV5-4; clone size: .; J gene: TRBJ1-1; CDR3 protein: ASSLPLTEAF
V gene: TRBV7-2; clone size: .; J gene: TRBJ2-7; CDR3 protein: ASSGTSGSPYEQY
V gene: TRBV5-4; clone size: .; J gene: TRBJ2-7; CDR3 protein: ASSLAGGSYEQY
V gene: TRBV4-1; clone size: few; J gene: TRBJ2-5; CDR3 protein: ASRLFGTGMETQY
V gene: TRBV29-1; clone size: few; J gene: TRBJ2-1; CDR3 protein: SVDPSSYNEQF
V gene: TRBV28; clone size: .; J gene: TRBJ2-6; CDR3 protein: ASSLPQAPGANVLT
V gene: TRBV5-6; clone size: .; J gene: TRBJ2-7; CDR3 protein: ASSVAPGGYEQY
V gene: TRBV2; clone size: .; J gene: TRBJ2-1; CDR3 protein: ASRLATLHPGEQF